A single T cell receptor (beta chain) is shown here with its context. Repertoires were generated with immunoSEQ multiplex PCR, while TCRdb's copy carries only in-frame clones and drops some. The repertoire has approximately 34,000 clones, over 90% of them found once; the top ten carry roughly 6.5%. The record originates from a study of preoperative IRX-2 immunotherapy in early breast cancer. The treatment is: preoperative locoregional IRX-2 cytokine immunotherapy. Samples came from a phase Ib trial of preoperative locoregional IRX-2 cytokine immunotherapy. The TCR was taken from a human donor with breast cancer. This sample was obtained from a patient treated with IRX-2 immunotherapy.

The CDR3 nucleotides are TGTGCCAGCAGTTTAAGGGTCAATCAGCCCCAGCATTTT. This sequence encodes CASSLRVNQPQHF. J is TRBJ1-5 and V is TRBV27; D not resolved. The CDR3 is made up of 13 amino acids. V shed 2 bases and J shed 3 bases, with 5 bases lying between them. Germline V gene data show CDR1 as MNHEY and CDR2 as SMNVEV (reference sequence).